The 5 T cell receptor beta chains presented below share a single source sample, sequenced in a study of identical twins. TCRdb re-called the 5' RACE reads with MiXCR, one entry per CDR3 protein. The data show hundreds of thousands of distinct CDR3 sequences, 5.5% to 6.5% seen once. The specimen sequenced was naive T cells sorted from blood. The receptors were gathered from a young man in good health.

This clonotype was counted at least ten times. The chain links TRBV5-1 to TRBJ2-1; D unclear. The V end lost 1 base, the J end lost 3 bases, and 8 bases lay between the germline ends. The CDR3 length is 14 residues. The germline gives CDR1 SGHRS, CDR2 YFSETQ. CDR3 sequence (DNA): TGCGCCAGCAGCTTGAGTGGCGGCTACAATGAGCAGTTCTTC. It encodes CASSLSGGYNEQFF.

Of note for this clonotype: This sequence may be a read error, since a much larger clone differs from it by one base. Here the CDR3 omits its conserved ending phenylalanine or tryptophan, so a read error is the likely source. The chain uses TRBV28 and TRBJ2-2; D might be TRBD1 (7 bases). CDR1 MDHEN and CDR2 SYDVKM come from the germline V gene. Deletions cut 6 bases from V and 4 bases from J, with 15 bases between. The CDR3 has 15 amino acids. The CDR3 reads CASSPGGRSTGELFL. The CDR3 nucleotides read TGTGCCAGCAGCCCAGGGGGGCGTAGCACCGGGGAGCTGTTTCTT.

The chain employs TRBV12-3 or TRBV12-4 and TRBJ2-5; 10 nucleotides line up with TRBD2. J was trimmed by 6 bases and V by 6 bases; bases with no gene match: 7. The CDR3 covers 14 residues. CDR3 nucleotide sequence: TGTGCCAGCAGCCGACTAGCGGGCCGTCAGACCCAGTACTTC. It is translated as CASSRLAGRQTQYF.

This rearrangement joins TRBV14 to TRBJ2-3, with a weak D call TRBD1 (6 bases). This CDR3 contains 15 residues. In germline, CDR1 is SGHDN, CDR2 FVKESK. The V gene lost 9 bases and the J gene lost 2 bases, with 18 bases spanning the gap. CDR3 residues: CASKMTGGPTDTQYF. The CDR3 DNA follows: TGTGCCAGTAAAATGACAGGCGGACCCACAGATACGCAGTATTTT. The entire variable domain, with the rest obtained from reference TRBV14 and TRBJ2-3, is as follows: EAGVTQFPSHSVIEKGQTVTLRCDPISGHDNLYWYRRVMGKEIKFLLHFVKESKQDESGMPNNRFLAERTGGTYSTLKVQPAELEDSGVYFCASKMTGGPTDTQYFGPGTRLTVL.

This chain connects TRBV20-1 to TRBJ1-5, with 7 positions matching TRBD1. V was clipped by 2 bases and J by 4 bases; unmatched bases: 8. Germline V gene sequence: CDR1 DFQATT, CDR2 SNEGSKA (reference sequence). The CDR3 is made up of 15 amino acids. CDR3 amino acids: CSARSGTEPNQPQHF. CDR3 nucleotide sequence: TGCAGTGCTAGATCCGGGACAGAACCTAATCAGCCCCAGCATTTT.